This T cell receptor (beta chain) was recorded in a study of siplizumab effects on memory and regulatory T cells. General study results and limits: Memory T cells appeared less diverse than naive cells, which seemed to contribute substantially to alloresponse. Siplizumab conditions gave an average of almost 70% Treg-derived mappable alloreactive CD4+ clones, versus about 26% for controls. Among sequences traceable to unstimulated CD4+ memory cells, alloreactive ones were significantly reduced by siplizumab.

On this clone: What it binds is unknown.

TCRdb's table, derived via immunoSEQ multiplex PCR, lists solely in-frame clones and lacks some. The sample consists of some 120,000 clones, about 95% of them appearing once. Germline V gives CDR1 MNHEY, CDR2 SMNVEV (reference sequence). Deletions cut 4 bases from V and 1 base from J, with 17 bases between. The CDR3 totals 18 residues. The sequenced sample consisted of non-Treg CD4+ T cells sorted from blood. The rearrangement joins TRBV27 to TRBJ2-6; unclear D gene. The clonotype originates from a human donor in good health. The CDR3 nucleotides read TGTGCCAGCAGTTCTCACATCCAGATCCGGTCTGGGGCCAACGTCCTGACTTTC. Amino acid sequence: CASSSHIQIRSGANVLTF. Combining the CDR3 with reference TRBV27 and TRBJ2-6 gives the whole variable domain EAQVTQNPRYLITVTGKKLTVTCSQNMNHEYMSWYRQDPGLGLRQIYYSMNVEVTDKGDVPEGYKVSRKEKRNFPLILESPSPNQTSLYFCASSSHIQIRSGANVLTFGAGSRLTVL.